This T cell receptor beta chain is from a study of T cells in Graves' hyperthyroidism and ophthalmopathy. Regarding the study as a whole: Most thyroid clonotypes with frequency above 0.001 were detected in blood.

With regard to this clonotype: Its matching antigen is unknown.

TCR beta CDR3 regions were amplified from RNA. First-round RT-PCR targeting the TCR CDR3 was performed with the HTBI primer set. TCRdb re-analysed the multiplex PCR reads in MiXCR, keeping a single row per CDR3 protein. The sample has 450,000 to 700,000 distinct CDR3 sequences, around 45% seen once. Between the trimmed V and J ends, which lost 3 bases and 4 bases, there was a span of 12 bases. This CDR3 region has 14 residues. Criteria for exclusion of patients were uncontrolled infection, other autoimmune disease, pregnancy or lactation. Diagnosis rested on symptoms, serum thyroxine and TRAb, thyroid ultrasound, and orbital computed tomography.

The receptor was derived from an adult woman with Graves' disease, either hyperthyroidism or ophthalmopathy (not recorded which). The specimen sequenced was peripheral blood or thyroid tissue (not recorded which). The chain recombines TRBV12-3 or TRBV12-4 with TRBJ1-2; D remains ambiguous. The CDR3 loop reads CASSFDPARYGYTF. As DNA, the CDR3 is TGTGCCAGCAGTTTTGACCCGGCCCGCTATGGCTACACCTTC.